These 25 T cell receptor beta chains originate from one sample sequenced in a study of blood T cell repertoires in COVID-19. TCRdb's table, derived via immunoSEQ multiplex PCR, lists solely in-frame clones and lacks some. The table includes 190,000 or so clones, more than 80% detected once. Sequenced material: PBMCs or T cells enriched from blood (not recorded which). The origin of the receptors is a man aged 25 to 45 who had recovered from COVID-19.

This clone showed up just once. Here the CDR3 reads CATSRAGGSYNEQFF. CDR3 bases: TGTGCCACCAGCAGAGCGGGAGGGTCATACAATGAGCAGTTCTTC. V is TRBV15 and J is TRBJ2-1; TRBD2 matches 8 bases. The CDR3 has 15 residues. CDR1 is LNHNV and CDR2 is YYDKDF in the germline V gene (reference sequence). Losses at the gene ends were 1 base for V and 4 bases for J; bases not matched to a gene: 3.

The chain joins TRBV28 to TRBJ2-5; 9 bases are shared with TRBD1. CDR1 is MDHEN and CDR2 is SYDVKM in the germline V gene. The CDR3 totals 16 residues. The J segment lost 5 bases and the V segment lost 6 bases, leaving 13 bases of the junction unmatched. CDR3 amino acids: CASRTGTGITSETQYF. The CDR3 DNA is TGTGCCAGCAGGACCGGGACAGGGATCACTTCGGAGACCCAGTACTTC.

This chain connects TRBV9 to TRBJ1-2; 8 bases align to TRBD1. CDR3 length: 14 amino acids. Germline trimming cut 4 bases from V and 2 bases from J; bases unmatched to any gene: 4. Germline V CDR1 and CDR2: SGDLS, YYNGEE. CDR3 in amino acids: CASSSRTGNYGYTF. DNA for the CDR3: TGTGCCAGCAGCTCCCGGACAGGGAACTATGGCTACACCTTC.

This clone has only one observation. The V gene is TRBV4-3, the J gene TRBJ2-2; a possible D gene is TRBD2 (5 bases). The V end was cut by 6 bases, the J end by 1 base, with 12 bases between. Germline V gene lookup returns CDR1 LGHNA and CDR2 YSLEER. CDR3 length: 15 amino acids. The CDR3 DNA reads TGCGCCAGCAGGCCCCAACTAGTGAACACCGGGGAGCTGTTTTTT. The encoded protein is CASRPQLVNTGELFF.

The CDR3 DNA reads TGTGCCAGCAGCTTGTTAGTAGATGAGCAGTTCTTC. Residues: CASSLLVDEQFF. The chain is built from TRBV5-5 and TRBJ2-1; no clear D. Germline V lookup: CDR1 SGHKS, CDR2 YYEKEE (reference sequence). V was clipped by 1 base and J by 8 bases, with 7 bases between them. This CDR3 region has 12 residues.

On this clone: The junction shows a germline mismatch at one end, possibly a read error. This chain connects TRBV3-1 (or the pseudogene TRBV3-2) to TRBJ2-2, with 11 bases fitting TRBD2. The CDR3 is 17 residues long. Germline lookup yields CDR1 LGHDT and CDR2 YNNKEL (reference sequence). CDR3 residues: CASTQPLAGGGTGELFF. CDR3 coding DNA: TGTGCCAGCACCCAACCTTTAGCGGGGGGGGGCACCGGGGAGCTGTTTTTT.

The gene calls are TRBV3-1 (or the pseudogene TRBV3-2) and TRBJ2-1, with TRBD2 identical over 7 bases. With 4 bases clipped from V and 4 bases from J, the junction kept 7 bases outside the gene matches. From germline, CDR1 is LGHDT and CDR2 YNNKEL (reference sequence). CDR3 length equals 15 residues. CDR3 loop: CASSRGLAVYNEQFF. The CDR3 nucleotides are TGTGCCAGCAGCCGCGGCCTAGCGGTATACAATGAGCAGTTCTTC.

This clone was seen only once. The chain employs TRBV30 and TRBJ1-6; D call uncertain. The CDR3 loop spans 12 amino acids. Looked up from germline, CDR1 is GTSNPN and CDR2 is SVGIG (reference sequence). Trimming pared 1 base from V and 13 bases from J, leaving 11 bases between. CDR3 sequence (DNA): TGTGCCTGGAGTGCATCTAATTTGCCCCTCCACTTT. This encodes CAWSASNLPLHF.

The rearrangement links TRBV19 to TRBJ1-5, with TRBD1 identical over 9 bases. From germline, CDR1 is LNHDA and CDR2 SQIVND (reference sequence). V gave up 3 bases and J gave up 7 bases; unmatched junction bases: 7. CDR3 length equals 15 residues. The CDR3 sequence is CASSIRGQGSQPQHF. The CDR3 DNA is TGTGCCAGTAGTATTCGGGGACAGGGTAGCCAGCCCCAGCATTTT.

The chain couples TRBV7-8 to TRBJ2-1; D gene ambiguous. This CDR3 is built from 15 residues. Germline V gene sequence: CDR1 SGHVS, CDR2 FQNEAQ. Between the trimmed V and J ends, which lost 0 bases and 4 bases, there was a span of 10 bases. The CDR3 reads CASSLAVTGYNEQFF. The CDR3 region has the DNA TGTGCCAGCAGCTTAGCTGTTACGGGTTACAATGAGCAGTTCTTC.

The chain joins TRBV11-2 to TRBJ2-1, with 8 nucleotides matching TRBD2. Germline CDR1 SGHAT, CDR2 FQNNGV. This CDR3 is 15 amino acids long. The V and J ends lost 2 bases and 4 bases, in that order; junction bases with no gene match: 4. CDR3: CASSLTSSGYNEQFF. The CDR3 DNA follows: TGTGCCAGCAGCTTAACGTCTAGCGGGTACAATGAGCAGTTCTTC.

The rearrangement uses TRBV19 and TRBJ2-1; D not certain. Germline lookup yields CDR1 LNHDA and CDR2 SQIVND (reference sequence). The CDR3 runs 12 residues. The V gene lost 1 base and the J gene lost 8 bases, with 6 bases spanning the gap. This chain's CDR3 is CASSIGAYEQFF. The DNA for the CDR3 is TGTGCCAGTAGTATAGGAGCGTATGAGCAGTTCTTC.

The chain employs TRBV19 and TRBJ2-1; the match to TRBD2 covers 11 bases. The J segment lost 4 bases and the V segment lost 4 bases, leaving 9 bases of the junction unmatched. Germline V lookup: CDR1 LNHDA, CDR2 SQIVND (reference sequence). There are 17 residues in the CDR3. The CDR3 DNA is TGTGCCAGTAGTACCCGGACTAGCGGGCGATATTACAATGAGCAGTTCTTC. Translated, it gives CASSTRTSGRYYNEQFF. Together with reference TRBV19 and TRBJ2-1, the CDR3 gives the full variable domain: DGGITQSPKYLFRKEGQNVTLSCEQNLNHDAMYWYRQDPGQGLRLIYYSQIVNDFQKGDIAEGYSVSREKKESFPLTVTSAQKNPTAFYLCASSTRTSGRYYNEQFFGPGTRLTVL.

The CDR3 sequence is CASSSRENPPYEQYF. The CDR3 region has the DNA TGTGCCAGCAGCTCCAGGGAAAACCCTCCCTACGAGCAGTACTTC. This chain connects TRBV11-2 to TRBJ2-7; TRBD1 is a possible D gene (5 bases). CDR1 SGHAT and CDR2 FQNNGV come from the germline V gene. There are 15 residues in the CDR3. Deletions cut 4 bases from V and 2 bases from J, with 15 bases between.

This chain links TRBV4-3 with TRBJ2-7, with 8 bases matching TRBD2. The V and J ends lost 1 base and 2 bases, in that order; junction bases with no gene match: 7. The germline gives CDR1 LGHNA, CDR2 YSLEER. The CDR3 sequence is 16 residues long. The CDR3: CASSQGGGGTPYEQYF. The CDR3 DNA reads as TGCGCCAGCAGCCAAGGGGGCGGGGGGACCCCCTACGAGCAGTACTTC.

The chain uses TRBV5-1 and TRBJ2-7; TRBD1 agrees at 10 bases. Trimming cost V 2 bases and J 6 bases; bases outside gene matches: 11. The germline V gene encodes CDR1 SGHRS and CDR2 YFSETQ. This CDR3 spans 16 amino acids. CDR3 region: CASSFHPGGTGVEQYF. Here the CDR3 DNA reads TGCGCCAGCAGCTTCCACCCGGGGGGGACAGGGGTCGAGCAGTACTTC.

This chain links TRBV4-1 with TRBJ2-5, with TRBD1 identical over 7 bases. The CDR3 runs 13 residues. CDR1 is MGHRA and CDR2 is YSYEKL in the germline V gene. V was clipped by 4 bases and J by 2 bases; unmatched bases: 1. The CDR3 region is CASSLGQQETQYF. The CDR3 region has the DNA TGCGCCAGCAGCCTGGGACAGCAAGAGACCCAGTACTTC.

The chain is built from TRBV10-2 and TRBJ2-1; 10 nucleotides match TRBD2. The CDR3 sequence is 15 residues long. The V and J ends lost 0 bases and 8 bases, in that order; junction bases with no gene match: 4. CDR1 WSHSY and CDR2 SAAADI come from the germline V gene. The CDR3 spells CASSESPSGSDEQFF. CDR3 sequence (DNA): TGCGCCAGCAGTGAGTCCCCTAGCGGGAGCGATGAGCAGTTCTTC.

V is TRBV20-1 and J is TRBJ1-2; D unclear. The CDR3 runs to 15 residues. Trimming shortened V by 3 bases and J by 0 bases, and 14 bases separated the two germline ends. Per germline, CDR1 DFQATT and CDR2 SNEGSKA (reference sequence). In nucleotides, the CDR3 is TGCAGTGCTAGTTCAGGACGAGGGACTAACTATGGCTACACCTTC. It encodes CSASSGRGTNYGYTF.

This sequence joins TRBV19 and TRBJ2-7; possible D gene TRBD1, 6 bases. The CDR3 extends over 13 amino acids. Germline V CDR1 and CDR2: LNHDA, SQIVND (reference sequence). Trimming pared 7 bases from V and 6 bases from J, leaving 16 bases between. CDR3 in amino acids: CASNQQGSAEQYF. In DNA, the CDR3 is TGTGCCAGTAATCAACAGGGATCGGCCGAGCAGTACTTC.

CDR3 sequence (DNA): TGTGCCAGCAGCCAAGGAACAGGGATAAGCTCCTATAATTCACCCCTCCACTTT. Translation: CASSQGTGISSYNSPLHF. The chain is built from TRBV7-9 and TRBJ1-6; possibly TRBD1 for D (6 bases). V lost 5 bases and J lost 0, with 17 bases in between. Per germline, CDR1 SEHNR and CDR2 FQNEAQ (reference sequence). This CDR3 comprises 18 residues.

This sequence joins TRBV27 and TRBJ2-7; TRBD1 agrees at 7 bases. Germline V gene lookup returns CDR1 MNHEY and CDR2 SMNVEV (reference sequence). This CDR3 comprises 13 residues. V lost 3 bases, J lost 3 bases, and 2 bases stayed unmatched. The CDR3 DNA sequence: TGTGCCAGCAGTTTGTCAGGGGGCTACGAGCAGTACTTC. Translation gives CASSLSGGYEQYF.

The chain is built from TRBV4-1 and TRBJ1-5, with TRBD1 identical over 9 bases. V gave up 2 bases and J gave up 6 bases; unmatched junction bases: 11. The CDR3 sequence is 17 residues long. Germline V gene lookup returns CDR1 MGHRA and CDR2 YSYEKL. As DNA, the CDR3 is TGCGCCAGCAGCCAAAATAGGGGGACAGGGCTTAGTCAGCCCCAGCATTTT. It codes for CASSQNRGTGLSQPQHF.

This clone has a single count. DNA of the CDR3: TGTGCCAGCAGCTTGGGAAGGACTCAAAAACAAAACACCATATATTTT. Its protein is CASSLGRTQKQNTIYF. J is TRBJ1-3 and V is TRBV5-6; D ambiguous. The CDR3 is made up of 16 amino acids. The V end lost 0 bases, the J end lost 6 bases, and 16 bases lay between the germline ends. The V gene's germline CDR1 is SGHDT and CDR2 YYEEEE. The full variable domain, with the rest looked up from reference TRBV5-6 and TRBJ1-3, is DAGVTQSPTHLIKTRGQQVTLRCSPKSGHDTVSWYQQALGQGPQFIFQYYEEEERQRGNFPDRFSGHQFPNYSSELNVNALLLGDSALYLCASSLGRTQKQNTIYFGEGSWLTVV.

This chain connects TRBV19 to TRBJ2-5; D unresolved. Between the trimmed V and J ends, which lost 1 base and 2 bases, there was a span of 5 bases. From germline, CDR1 is LNHDA and CDR2 SQIVND (reference sequence). The CDR3 runs to 13 residues. In nucleotides, the CDR3 is TGTGCCAGTAGTATAGGCACTCAAGAGACCCAGTACTTC. This translates into CASSIGTQETQYF.